Detailed here is one T cell receptor beta chain. The antigen remains undetermined. This specimen comes from a study of radiotherapy plus CTLA-4 blockade in lung cancer. Whole-study results and caveats: Interferon-beta, together with early blood T cell clone dynamics, reportedly best predicted response. Tumor-derived TCR clones expanded in blood after radiotherapy plus ipilimumab.

V gave up 0 bases and J gave up 7 bases; unmatched junction bases: 10. CDR1 SGHRS and CDR2 YFSETQ come from the germline V gene. The length of the CDR3 is 16 residues. Profiled with immunoSEQ multiplex PCR; TCRdb holds only in-frame clones, not every one. The table records approximately 52,000 clones, 77% of them present only once. CTLA-4 blockade with ipilimumab, together with focal radiation, was given to patients with chemo-refractory metastatic non-small-cell lung cancer. The starting material was peripheral blood, obtained from a patient treated with radiotherapy plus ipilimumab. The receptor's source is a human donor with non-small cell lung cancer whose response to radiotherapy plus ipilimumab could not be evaluated. The chain is built from TRBV5-1 and TRBJ1-5, with 7 bases matching TRBD1. The CDR3 loop reads CASSLGFGGGGQPQHF. In nucleotides, the CDR3 is TGCGCCAGCAGCTTGGGATTCGGAGGGGGCGGACAGCCCCAGCATTTT.